This entry lists 11 T cell receptor beta chains sequenced from one sample in a study of CD8 T cells in Susac syndrome. The RNA input was about 0.5 to 1 ug, and it was reverse transcribed with random hexamers. Each CDR3 protein gets one entry after TCRdb re-called the immunoSEQ multiplex PCR reads with MiXCR. The sample includes 150,000 to 200,000 distinct CDR3 sequences, about 95% of them seen just once. Sample: CD4+ T cells from PBMCs. The origin of the receptors is a human donor with multiple sclerosis.

The chain joins TRBV29-1 to TRBJ2-1, with 8 positions matching TRBD2. Trimming took 0 bases from V and 0 from J; bases not matched to a gene: 4. Germline CDR1 SQVTM, CDR2 ANQGSEA. The CDR3 runs to 16 residues. The CDR3 is CSVEDGGGSSYNEQFF. The CDR3 DNA follows: TGCAGCGTTGAAGACGGGGGGGGAAGCTCCTACAATGAGCAGTTCTTC.

J is TRBJ2-5 and V is TRBV2; D is uncertain. V dropped 6 bases and J dropped 5 bases, with 13 bases sitting between them. The germline V gene encodes CDR1 SNHLY and CDR2 FYNNEI. The CDR3 loop spans 13 amino acids. The CDR3 DNA sequence: TGTGCCAGCAGGGCCGGGCGGTTGGAGACCCAGTACTTC. It yields the protein CASRAGRLETQYF.

This clonotype is a singleton in its sample. V usage is TRBV5-1 and J usage is TRBJ2-2, with D perhaps given as TRBD1 or TRBD2 (5 bases each). V lost 6 bases to trimming and J lost 2 bases, with 20 bases between them. The CDR3 has 17 amino acids. Per germline, CDR1 SGHRS and CDR2 YFSETQ. CDR3 sequence reads: CASTSGRWIGNTGELFF. CDR3 in DNA: TGCGCCAGCACCTCGGGACGATGGATAGGTAACACCGGGGAGCTGTTTTTT.

This chain connects TRBV5-1 to TRBJ2-1; 10 nucleotides align to TRBD2. The germline CDR1 and CDR2 sequences are SGHRS and YFSETQ. V lost 4 bases to trimming and J lost 6 bases; unmatched junction nucleotides: 7. The CDR3 has 15 residues. CDR3 DNA: TGCGCCAGCAGCCCTGGGACTAGCGCCCTCAATGAGCAGTTCTTC. Its protein product is CASSPGTSALNEQFF.

This clonotype occurred once. The V call is TRBV30, the J call TRBJ2-4; 7 bases agree with TRBD2. There are 11 residues in the CDR3. Germline lookup yields CDR1 GTSNPN and CDR2 SVGIG (reference sequence). Germline trimming cut 0 bases from V and 15 bases from J; bases unmatched to any gene: 5. The CDR3 DNA reads TGTGCCTGGAGTGTCGCGGGGGATCGGTACTTC. Residues: CAWSVAGDRYF.

This chain uses TRBV24-1 with TRBJ2-2; 8 nucleotides agree with TRBD1. The CDR3 loop spans 15 amino acids. V was clipped by 10 bases and J by 4 bases; unmatched bases: 10. Germline-derived CDR1 and CDR2 are KGHDR and SFDVKD. CDR3 protein: CATEGWTGSTGELFF. CDR3 sequence (DNA): TGTGCCACAGAAGGCTGGACAGGGAGCACCGGGGAGCTGTTTTTT.

The chain has TRBV12-3 or TRBV12-4 and TRBJ2-7; D is uncertain. The length of the CDR3 is 13 residues. The V and J ends lost 6 bases and 3 bases respectively, with 12 bases between them. This chain's CDR3 is CASSLHPRYEQYF. CDR3 in DNA: TGTGCCAGCAGCCTACACCCGCGCTACGAGCAGTACTTC.

V is TRBV20-1 and J is TRBJ2-1, with D unclear. The germline V and J ends were trimmed by 5 bases and 4 bases, with 9 bases remaining between them. This CDR3 region has 12 residues. CDR1 is DFQATT and CDR2 is SNEGSKA in the germline V gene (reference sequence). In DNA form, the CDR3 reads TGCAGTGCTGAGTACCTGTACAATGAGCAGTTCTTC. Translating gives CSAEYLYNEQFF.

J is TRBJ2-7 and V is TRBV3-1; tentative D call: TRBD1 (6 bases). The CDR3 has 14 residues. Trimming stripped 5 bases from V and 2 bases from J, with 13 bases between. The germline V gene has CDR1 LGHDT and CDR2 YNNKEL (reference sequence). The CDR3 here is CASSTNYRAYEQYF. The CDR3 nucleotides read TGTGCCAGCAGCACAAACTACAGGGCCTACGAGCAGTACTTC.

This chain joins TRBV27 and TRBJ1-5; a weak D match, TRBD1 (5 bases). The CDR3 length is 14 residues. The V and J ends lost 9 bases and 2 bases respectively, with 14 bases between them. Germline-derived CDR1 and CDR2 are MNHEY and SMNVEV (reference sequence). CDR3 nucleotides: TGTGCCAGTACGAGTGGCAGGGGCAATCAGCCCCAGCATTTT. Its protein is CASTSGRGNQPQHF.

V and J are TRBV3-1 and TRBJ1-2; the D gene is possibly TRBD1 (5 bases). The CDR3 consists of 15 residues. The germline V and J ends were trimmed by 5 bases and 8 bases, with 21 bases remaining between them. Germline V lookup: CDR1 LGHDT, CDR2 YNNKEL (reference sequence). CDR3 DNA: TGTGCCAGCAGCGGAACGACAGCTCCATTGGGAGGCTACACCTTC. Its protein product is CASSGTTAPLGGYTF.